The 7 T cell receptor beta chains reported below all come from one sample, sequenced in a study of neurological immune-mediated disorders. Time point of the sample: longitudinal time-point 1 (baseline). A single record per CDR3 protein comes from TCRdb applying MiXCR to the 5' RACE reads. The data contain tens of thousands of distinct CDR3 sequences, roughly 10% of them singletons. The sample taken for sequencing was PBMCs. The receptor set was obtained from a man aged 25 to 45 in good health.

The sample holds many counts of this clonotype. The chain links TRBV6-1 to TRBJ1-1, with a tentative D call TRBD1 (6 bases). V lost 3 bases, J lost 6 bases, and 11 bases lay in between. The CDR3 covers 13 residues. Looked up from germline, CDR1 is MNHNS and CDR2 is SASEGT. As DNA, the CDR3 is TGTGCCAGCAGTGATTTCAGGGGTCCTGAAGCTTTCTTT. Amino acids: CASSDFRGPEAFF.

In its sample, this clonotype was seen many times. This chain uses TRBV18 with TRBJ2-3; D might be TRBD2 (6 bases). Germline V gives CDR1 KGHSH, CDR2 LQKENI. The CDR3 is made up of 16 amino acids. Between the trimmed V and J ends, which lost 4 bases and 0 bases, there was a span of 14 bases. The CDR3 spells CASSRTPGLSTDTQYF. The CDR3 DNA follows: TGTGCCAGCTCACGAACACCGGGACTGAGCACAGATACGCAGTATTTT. Complete variable domain (other parts from reference TRBV18 and TRBJ2-3): NAGVMQNPRHLVRRRGQEARLRCSPMKGHSHVYWYRQLPEEGLKFMVYLQKENIIDESGMPKERFSAEFPKEGPSILRIQQVVRGDSAAYFCASSRTPGLSTDTQYFGPGTRLTVL.

By sample share, this clonotype is medium-sized. The chain has TRBV12-3 or TRBV12-4 and TRBJ2-7; D gene ambiguous. Trimming took 3 bases from V and 5 from J, leaving 8 bases between them. The CDR3 covers 12 residues. CDR3 amino acids: CASSFGMHEQYF. The DNA for the CDR3 is TGTGCCAGCAGTTTTGGGATGCACGAGCAGTACTTC.

This rearrangement joins TRBV9 to TRBJ2-1, with D possibly TRBD1 on 6 matching bases. The CDR3 is 14 amino acids. Trimming stripped 7 bases from V and 0 bases from J, with 11 bases between. CDR1 and CDR2 from the germline V gene are SGDLS and YYNGEE. The CDR3 DNA is TGTGCCAGCGCACAGGGAAGCTCCTACAATGAGCAGTTCTTC. As protein: CASAQGSSYNEQFF.

This chain connects TRBV19 to TRBJ1-4; 8 positions agree with TRBD1. The V segment lost 5 bases and the J segment 7 bases; nucleotides outside the gene matches: 9. Germline V gene sequence: CDR1 LNHDA, CDR2 SQIVND (reference sequence). CDR3 size: 15 residues. Here the CDR3 reads CASSQGQGLFEKLFF. CDR3 coding DNA: TGTGCCAGTAGTCAAGGACAGGGTTTGTTTGAAAAACTGTTTTTT.

At least ten counts were recorded for this clonotype. The chain couples TRBV7-9 to TRBJ2-5; D is perhaps TRBD1 (6 bases). The germline V and J ends were trimmed by 8 bases and 0 bases, with 16 bases remaining between them. This CDR3 has 15 residues. Germline V gene lookup returns CDR1 SEHNR and CDR2 FQNEAQ (reference sequence). The CDR3 protein is CASGRSDSYQETQYF. DNA for the CDR3: TGTGCCAGCGGACGATCGGACAGTTACCAAGAGACCCAGTACTTC.

The table lists this clonotype with many counts. The CDR3 end shows no conserved phenylalanine or tryptophan, and so a read error is likely. The limits of the CDR3 on the DNA are not certain, so only TCRdb's listed CDR3 is given. The chain joins TRBV12-3 or TRBV12-4 to TRBJ2-1; the listed D gene, TRBD2, was not tested against the DNA. Ends included, the CDR3 has 13 residues. The CDR3 sequence is CASSFWLTGGVLL.